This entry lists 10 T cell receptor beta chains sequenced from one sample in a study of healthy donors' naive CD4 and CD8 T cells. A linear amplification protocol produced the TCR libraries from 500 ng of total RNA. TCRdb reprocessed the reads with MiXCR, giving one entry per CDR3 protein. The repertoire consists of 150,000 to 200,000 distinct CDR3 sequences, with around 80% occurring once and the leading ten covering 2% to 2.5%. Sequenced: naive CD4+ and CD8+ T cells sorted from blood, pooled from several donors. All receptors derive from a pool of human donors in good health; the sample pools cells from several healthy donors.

The CDR3 region has the DNA TGCAGTCCCCGACAGGGAGGTCTCGAGCAGTACTTC. Residues: CSPRQGGLEQYF. The rearrangement links TRBV20-1 to TRBJ2-7, with D perhaps TRBD1 (7 bases). The CDR3 length is 12 residues. Germline CDR1 DFQATT, CDR2 SNEGSKA (reference sequence). Trimming removed 8 bases from V and 6 bases from J, with 17 bases in between.

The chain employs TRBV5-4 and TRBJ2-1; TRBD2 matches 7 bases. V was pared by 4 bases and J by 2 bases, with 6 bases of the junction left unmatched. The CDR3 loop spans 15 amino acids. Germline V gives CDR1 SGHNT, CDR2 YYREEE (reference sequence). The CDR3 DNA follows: TGTGCCAGCAGCGACGGACTAGGAGCCTACAATGAGCAGTTCTTC. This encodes CASSDGLGAYNEQFF.

CDR3 protein: CASSYSRARWTNEQFF. The CDR3 DNA sequence: TGTGCCAGCAGTTACTCGAGGGCTAGATGGACCAATGAGCAGTTCTTC. The chain couples TRBV6-5 to TRBJ2-1; D may be TRBD2 (5 bases). The CDR3 consists of 16 residues. The V and J ends lost 0 bases and 6 bases respectively, with 15 bases between them. The germline V gene encodes CDR1 MNHEY and CDR2 SVGAGI.

The CDR3 loop is CSASPGDEQFF. CDR3 bases: TGCAGTGCCTCCCCTGGGGATGAGCAGTTCTTC. The rearrangement links TRBV20-1 to TRBJ2-1; D remains ambiguous. CDR1 DFQATT and CDR2 SNEGSKA come from the germline V gene (reference sequence). Trimming shortened V by 6 bases and J by 8 bases, and 11 bases separated the two germline ends. The CDR3 runs 11 residues.

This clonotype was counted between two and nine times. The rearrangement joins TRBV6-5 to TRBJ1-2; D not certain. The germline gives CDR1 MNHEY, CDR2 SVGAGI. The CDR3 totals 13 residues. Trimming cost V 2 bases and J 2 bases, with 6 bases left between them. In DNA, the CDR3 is TGTGCCAGCAGTTACGCCGAAAACTATGGCTACACCTTC. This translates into CASSYAENYGYTF.

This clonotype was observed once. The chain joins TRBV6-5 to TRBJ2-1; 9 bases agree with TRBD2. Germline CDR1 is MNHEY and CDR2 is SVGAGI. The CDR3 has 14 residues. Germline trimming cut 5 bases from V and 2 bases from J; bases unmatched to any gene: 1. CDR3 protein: CASSRLAAYNEQFF. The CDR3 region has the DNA TGTGCCAGCAGTCGACTAGCGGCCTACAATGAGCAGTTCTTC.

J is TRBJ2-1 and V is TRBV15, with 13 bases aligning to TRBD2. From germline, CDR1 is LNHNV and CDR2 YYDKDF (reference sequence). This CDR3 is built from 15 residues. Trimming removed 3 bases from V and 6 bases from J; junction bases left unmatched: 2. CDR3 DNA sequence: TGTGCCACCAGCAGCGGGACTAGCGGGGTCAATGAGCAGTTCTTC. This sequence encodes CATSSGTSGVNEQFF.

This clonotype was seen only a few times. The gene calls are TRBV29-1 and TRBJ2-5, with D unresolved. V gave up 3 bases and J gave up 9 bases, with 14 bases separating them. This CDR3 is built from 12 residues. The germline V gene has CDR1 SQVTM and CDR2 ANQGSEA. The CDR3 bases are TGCAGCGTTGAGCAAAGGGCGTGGGCCCAGTACTTC. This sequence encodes CSVEQRAWAQYF.

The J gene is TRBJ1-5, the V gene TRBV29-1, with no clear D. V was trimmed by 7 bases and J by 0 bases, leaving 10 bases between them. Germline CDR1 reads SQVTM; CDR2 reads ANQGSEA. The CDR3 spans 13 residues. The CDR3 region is CSATLDSNQPQHF. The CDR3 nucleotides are TGCAGCGCTACGTTAGATAGCAATCAGCCCCAGCATTTT.

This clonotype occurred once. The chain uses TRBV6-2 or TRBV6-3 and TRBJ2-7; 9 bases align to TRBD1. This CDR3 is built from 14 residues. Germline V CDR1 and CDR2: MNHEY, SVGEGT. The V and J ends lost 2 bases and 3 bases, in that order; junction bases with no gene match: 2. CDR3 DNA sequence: TGTGCCAGCAGTTACGGGACAGGGTACTACGAGCAGTACTTC. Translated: CASSYGTGYYEQYF.